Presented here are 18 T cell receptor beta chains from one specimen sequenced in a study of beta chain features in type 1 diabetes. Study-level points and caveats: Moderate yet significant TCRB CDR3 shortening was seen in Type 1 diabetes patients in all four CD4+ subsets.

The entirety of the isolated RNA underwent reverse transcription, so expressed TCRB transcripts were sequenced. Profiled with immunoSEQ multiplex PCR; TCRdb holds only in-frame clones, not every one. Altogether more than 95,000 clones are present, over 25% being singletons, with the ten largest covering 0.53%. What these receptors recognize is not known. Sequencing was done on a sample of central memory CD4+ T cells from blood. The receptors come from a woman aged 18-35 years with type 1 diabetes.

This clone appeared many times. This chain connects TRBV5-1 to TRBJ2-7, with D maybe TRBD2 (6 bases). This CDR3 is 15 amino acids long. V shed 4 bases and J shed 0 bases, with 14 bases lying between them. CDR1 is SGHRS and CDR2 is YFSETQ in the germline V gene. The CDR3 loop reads CASSTGTLPSYEQYF. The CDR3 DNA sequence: TGCGCCAGCAGCACCGGGACTTTACCCTCCTACGAGCAGTACTTC. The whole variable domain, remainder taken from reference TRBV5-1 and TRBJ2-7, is KAGVTQTPRYLIKTRGQQVTLSCSPISGHRSVSWYQQTPGQGLQFLFEYFSETQRNKGNFPGRFSGRQFSNSRSEMNVSTLELGDSALYLCASSTGTLPSYEQYFGPGTRLTVT.

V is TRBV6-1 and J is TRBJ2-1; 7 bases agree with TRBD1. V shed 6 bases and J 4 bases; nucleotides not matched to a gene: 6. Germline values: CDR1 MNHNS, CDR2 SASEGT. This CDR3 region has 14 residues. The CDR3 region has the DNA TGTGCCAGCAGGGCCGGGACAGATTACAATGAGCAGTTCTTC. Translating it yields CASRAGTDYNEQFF.

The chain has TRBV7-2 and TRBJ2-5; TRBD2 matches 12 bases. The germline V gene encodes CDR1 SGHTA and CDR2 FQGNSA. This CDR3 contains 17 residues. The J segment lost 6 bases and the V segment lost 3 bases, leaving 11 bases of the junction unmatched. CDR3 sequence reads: CASSLSATSGSAKTQYF. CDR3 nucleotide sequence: TGTGCCAGCAGCTTGTCCGCGACTAGCGGGAGTGCGAAGACCCAGTACTTC.

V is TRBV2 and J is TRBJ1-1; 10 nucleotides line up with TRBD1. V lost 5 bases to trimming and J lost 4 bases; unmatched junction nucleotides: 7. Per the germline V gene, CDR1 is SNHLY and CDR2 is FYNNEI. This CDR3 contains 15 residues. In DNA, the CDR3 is TGTGCCAGCAGTCTTCAGGGACAGGGGACCACTGAAGCTTTCTTT. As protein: CASSLQGQGTTEAFF.

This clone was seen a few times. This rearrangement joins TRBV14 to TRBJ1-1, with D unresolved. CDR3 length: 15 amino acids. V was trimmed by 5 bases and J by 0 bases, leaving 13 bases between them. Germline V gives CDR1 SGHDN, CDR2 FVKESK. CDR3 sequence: CASSFAAQMNTEAFF. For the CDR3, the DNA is TGTGCCAGCAGCTTCGCCGCACAAATGAACACTGAAGCTTTCTTT.

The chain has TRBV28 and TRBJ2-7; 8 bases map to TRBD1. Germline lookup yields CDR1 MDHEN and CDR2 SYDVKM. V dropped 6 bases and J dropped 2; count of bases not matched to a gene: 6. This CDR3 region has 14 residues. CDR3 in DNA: TGTGCCAGCAGCCCCGGACAGGGCCCCTACGAGCAGTACTTC. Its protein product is CASSPGQGPYEQYF.

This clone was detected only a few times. This CDR3 reads CASTSSGAWMGEQFF. The CDR3 bases are TGTGCCAGCACCTCTAGTGGGGCCTGGATGGGTGAGCAGTTCTTC. The chain joins TRBV6-5 to TRBJ2-1; tentative D call: TRBD1 (5 bases). V was trimmed by 7 bases and J by 9 bases, leaving 22 bases between them. The CDR3 spans 15 residues. Germline values: CDR1 MNHEY, CDR2 SVGAGI.

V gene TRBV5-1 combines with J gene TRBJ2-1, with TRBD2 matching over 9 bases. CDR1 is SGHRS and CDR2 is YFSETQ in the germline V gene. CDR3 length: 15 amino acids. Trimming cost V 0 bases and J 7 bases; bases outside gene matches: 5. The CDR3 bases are TGCGCCAGCAGCTTGGTGGCGGGAGGGCGGAATGAGCAGTTCTTC. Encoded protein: CASSLVAGGRNEQFF.

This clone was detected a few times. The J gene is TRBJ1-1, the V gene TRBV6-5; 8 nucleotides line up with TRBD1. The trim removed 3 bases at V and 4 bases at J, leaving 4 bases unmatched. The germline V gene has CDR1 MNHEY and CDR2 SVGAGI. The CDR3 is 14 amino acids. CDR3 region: CASSYRTGTTEAFF. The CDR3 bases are TGTGCCAGCAGTTATCGGACAGGGACCACTGAAGCTTTCTTT.

In nucleotides, the CDR3 is TGCGCCAGCAGCTTGCCCGGGACAGGGGGCTGGTCCTACGAGCAGTACTTC. Translating gives CASSLPGTGGWSYEQYF. The rearrangement links TRBV5-1 to TRBJ2-7; 12 bases align to TRBD1. Looked up from germline, CDR1 is SGHRS and CDR2 is YFSETQ. CDR3 length: 17 amino acids. The ends lost 1 base at V and 1 base at J; junction bases unmatched: 6.

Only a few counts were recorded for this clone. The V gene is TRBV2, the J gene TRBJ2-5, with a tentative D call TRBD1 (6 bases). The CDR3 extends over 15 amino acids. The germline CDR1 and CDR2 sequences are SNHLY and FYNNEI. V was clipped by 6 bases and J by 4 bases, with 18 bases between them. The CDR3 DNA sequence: TGTGCCAGCAGGATAGCCCCCGGGACAACAGAGACCCAGTACTTC. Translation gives CASRIAPGTTETQYF.

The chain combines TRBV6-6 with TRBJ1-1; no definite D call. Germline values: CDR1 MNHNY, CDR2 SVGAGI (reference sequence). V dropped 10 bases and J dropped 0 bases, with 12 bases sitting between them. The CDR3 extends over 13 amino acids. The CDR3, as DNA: TGTGCCACCTCCTTATCCGTGAACACTGAAGCTTTCTTT. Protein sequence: CATSLSVNTEAFF.

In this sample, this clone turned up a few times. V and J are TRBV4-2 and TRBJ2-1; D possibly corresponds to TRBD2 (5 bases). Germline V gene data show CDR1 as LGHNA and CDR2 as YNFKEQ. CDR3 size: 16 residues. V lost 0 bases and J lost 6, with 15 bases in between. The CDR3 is CASSQEGLAIGNEQFF. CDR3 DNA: TGTGCCAGCAGCCAAGAAGGCCTAGCAATAGGCAATGAGCAGTTCTTC.

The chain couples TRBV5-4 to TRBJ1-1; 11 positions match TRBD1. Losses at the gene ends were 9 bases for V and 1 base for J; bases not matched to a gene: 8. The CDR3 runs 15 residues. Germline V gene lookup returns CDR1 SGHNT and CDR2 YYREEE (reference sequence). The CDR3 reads CATRDRGYSNTEAFF. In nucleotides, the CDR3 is TGTGCCACCCGGGACAGGGGGTATTCGAACACTGAAGCTTTCTTT.

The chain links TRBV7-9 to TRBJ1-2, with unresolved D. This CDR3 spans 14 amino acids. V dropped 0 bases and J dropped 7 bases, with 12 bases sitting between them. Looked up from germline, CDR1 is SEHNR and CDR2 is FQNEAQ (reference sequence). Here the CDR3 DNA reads TGTGCCAGCAGCTTAGCGGTAGGAGGAGGTGGCTACACCTTC. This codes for CASSLAVGGGGYTF.

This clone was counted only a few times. DNA for the CDR3: TGTGCCAGCAGTGAAAGGACAGGTCGGTACAATGAGCAGTTCTTC. As protein: CASSERTGRYNEQFF. This chain joins TRBV6-1 and TRBJ2-1; 7 bases align to TRBD1. Germline V gene data show CDR1 as MNHNS and CDR2 as SASEGT. The CDR3 length is 15 residues. After removal of 2 bases from V and 4 bases from J, the junction contained 5 bases not matched to a gene.

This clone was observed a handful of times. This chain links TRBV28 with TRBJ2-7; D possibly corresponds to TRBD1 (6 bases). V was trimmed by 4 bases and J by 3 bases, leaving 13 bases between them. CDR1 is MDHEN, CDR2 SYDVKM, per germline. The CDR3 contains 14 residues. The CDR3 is CASSSTGTSYEQYV. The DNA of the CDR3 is TGTGCCAGCAGTTCAACCGGGACAAGCTACGAGCAGTACGTC.

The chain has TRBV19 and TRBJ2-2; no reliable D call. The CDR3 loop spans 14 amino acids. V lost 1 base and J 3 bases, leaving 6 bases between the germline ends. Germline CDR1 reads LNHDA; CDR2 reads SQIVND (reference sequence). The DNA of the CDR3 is TGTGCCAGTAGTATAGTAACAGACACCGGGGAGCTGTTTTTT. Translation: CASSIVTDTGELFF. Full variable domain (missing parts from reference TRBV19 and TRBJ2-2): DGGITQSPKYLFRKEGQNVTLSCEQNLNHDAMYWYRQDPGQGLRLIYYSQIVNDFQKGDIAEGYSVSREKKESFPLTVTSAQKNPTAFYLCASSIVTDTGELFFGEGSRLTVL.